Below, one T cell receptor beta chain is given with its context. Participants had their cohort set by participant-reported clinical history. This specimen comes from a study of blood T cell repertoires in COVID-19. J was trimmed by 5 bases and V by 0 bases; bases with no gene match: 7. The CDR3 extends over 17 amino acids. Per the germline V gene, CDR1 is SEHNR and CDR2 is FQNEAQ (reference sequence). TCRdb keeps only in-frame clones here, not all; method: immunoSEQ multiplex PCR. This table holds 250,000 to 350,000 clones, about 90% found once. Sequenced sample: PBMCs or T cells enriched from blood (not recorded which). The chain recombines TRBV7-9 with TRBJ2-5, with 12 nucleotides matching TRBD1. This TCR came from a woman in her late teens or twenties with acute COVID-19. The DNA of the CDR3 is TGTGCCAGCAGCTTAGCGGGGACAGGGGGCGTGTCGGAGACCCAGTACTTC. The encoded protein is CASSLAGTGGVSETQYF.